The 25 T cell receptor beta chains below all came from one sample that was sequenced in a study of Graves' ophthalmopathy and Graves' hyperthyroidism listed by TCRdb under 2018. These reads were obtained on an Illumina HiSeq 2000. For repertoire sequencing, the TCR beta CDR3 regions were amplified from RNA transcripts. The first round was an RT-PCR using HTBI primers with the Qiagen OneStep RT-PCR kit, and this first round was followed by a second-round multiplex PCR, then size selection and purification. TCRdb reanalyzed the raw reads on its own, using fastp at Q25 for trimming and MiXCR for clone calling, and kept in-frame beta chains. Each CDR3 protein gets just one entry, which takes the most common genes and DNA from the rows behind it. Within this sample are 350,000 or so distinct CDR3 sequences, with around a sixth of them counted one time only. Over 9% of the sample rests with the top ten.

Sequencing input: peripheral blood. Receptor source: an adult man with Graves' ophthalmopathy.

The sample holds many counts of this clonotype. V and J are TRBV7-2 and TRBJ2-7, with D tentatively TRBD2 (6 bases). The CDR3 contains 16 residues. V lost 1 base to trimming and J lost 3 bases, with 16 bases between them. The germline gives CDR1 SGHTA, CDR2 FQGNSA. As DNA, the CDR3 is TGTGCCAGCAGCTTAGTGGGGACTCCTAGTAACTACGAGCAGTACTTC. Residues: CASSLVGTPSNYEQYF. Full variable domain (remainder filled in from reference TRBV7-2 and TRBJ2-7): GAGVSQSPSNKVTEKGKDVELRCDPISGHTALYWYRQSLGQGLEFLIYFQGNSAPDKSGLPSDRFSAERTGGSVSTLTIQRTQQEDSAVYLCASSLVGTPSNYEQYFGPGTRLTVT.

CDR3 in amino acids: CASSYGGPTEAFF. The CDR3 nucleotides read TGCGCCAGCAGCTACGGTGGCCCCACTGAAGCTTTCTTT. This rearrangement joins TRBV5-1 to TRBJ1-1, with D unresolved. V lost 3 bases and J 4 bases, leaving 10 bases between the germline ends. Germline V CDR1 and CDR2: SGHRS, YFSETQ. This CDR3 spans 13 amino acids.

This clonotype was seen at least ten times. The gene calls are TRBV12-3 or TRBV12-4 and TRBJ2-7; TRBD2 matches at 11 bases. J gave up 5 bases and V 5 bases, and 8 bases lay outside the gene matches. This CDR3 has 15 amino acids. The CDR3 here is CASSTPTSGTHEQYF. The CDR3 DNA follows: TGTGCCAGCAGTACCCCGACTAGCGGGACTCACGAGCAGTACTTC.

The rearrangement uses TRBV12-3 or TRBV12-4 and TRBJ1-6; the match to TRBD1 covers 7 bases. V was clipped by 1 base and J by 7 bases; unmatched bases: 4. The CDR3 runs to 15 residues. The CDR3 DNA reads as TGTGCCAGCAGTTTAGATGGCAGGGGGAATTCACCCCTCCACTTT. Residues: CASSLDGRGNSPLHF.

Ten or more counts support this clonotype. V is TRBV19 and J is TRBJ1-1; weak D call: TRBD1 (5 bases). Germline CDR1 LNHDA, CDR2 SQIVND (reference sequence). V shed 3 bases and J shed 1 base, with 21 bases lying between them. This CDR3 is 18 amino acids long. The CDR3: CASSIGRKGPGRNTEAFF. CDR3 bases: TGTGCCAGTAGTATCGGGCGTAAGGGTCCAGGGCGGAACACTGAAGCTTTCTTT.

This clonotype was recorded at least ten times. The V call is TRBV14, the J call TRBJ2-7, with D unresolved. The V end was cut by 1 base, the J end by 7 bases, with 8 bases between. CDR1 is SGHDN and CDR2 is FVKESK in the germline V gene. The CDR3 is 12 residues long. The CDR3 here is CASSQAQAEQYF. DNA of the CDR3: TGTGCCAGCAGCCAAGCCCAGGCGGAGCAGTACTTC.

The chain combines TRBV6-1 with TRBJ2-7; D is ambiguous. Germline CDR1 MNHNS, CDR2 SASEGT. Trimming removed 6 bases from V and 2 bases from J, with 11 bases in between. The CDR3 covers 13 residues. CDR3 nucleotide sequence: TGTGCCAGCAGCCCCTCGGCGGCCTACGAGCAGTACTTC. Its translation is CASSPSAAYEQYF.

This clonotype was recorded many times. This chain uses TRBV7-8 with TRBJ1-1; TRBD1 agrees at 7 bases. The CDR3 extends over 16 amino acids. J gave up 1 base and V 5 bases, and 10 bases lay outside the gene matches. Germline CDR1 is SGHVS and CDR2 is FQNEAQ. The CDR3 sequence is CASSVRQGYPNTEAFF. CDR3 in DNA: TGTGCCAGCAGCGTCCGACAGGGATACCCGAACACTGAAGCTTTCTTT.

This clonotype was counted at least ten times. This chain's CDR3 is CASSQRTEMNTEAFF. The CDR3 DNA sequence: TGTGCCAGCAGCCAGAGGACAGAAATGAACACTGAAGCTTTCTTT. This chain connects TRBV4-2 to TRBJ1-1; D might be TRBD1 (6 bases). V lost 3 bases and J 0 bases, leaving 11 bases between the germline ends. The CDR3 runs 15 residues. CDR1 is LGHNA and CDR2 is YNFKEQ in the germline V gene.

This clonotype has at least ten counts. CDR3 sequence: CSVARRGQETQYF. The CDR3 coding sequence is TGCAGCGTTGCGAGGCGGGGACAGGAGACCCAGTACTTC. The chain uses TRBV29-1 and TRBJ2-5; D is possibly TRBD1 (7 bases). Per germline, CDR1 SQVTM and CDR2 ANQGSEA. The CDR3 length is 13 residues. Trimming took 4 bases from V and 5 from J, leaving 14 bases between them.

In this sample, this clonotype turned up many times. The chain recombines TRBV10-3 with TRBJ2-5; no firm D call. Trimming took 0 bases from V and 0 from J, leaving 11 bases between them. This CDR3 is built from 16 residues. CDR1 and CDR2 from the germline V gene are ENHRY and SYGVKD. CDR3: CAISESGIPYQETQYF. In DNA, the CDR3 is TGTGCCATCAGTGAGTCCGGTATACCCTACCAAGAGACCCAGTACTTC.

This clonotype was recorded at least ten times. The chain combines TRBV2 with TRBJ2-5, with D possibly called TRBD1 or TRBD2 (5 bases each). The CDR3 has 13 residues. Germline loops: CDR1 SNHLY, CDR2 FYNNEI. Trimming took off 7 bases at V and 2 bases at J, with 11 bases between the two ends. This CDR3 is CASTGTRQETQYF. The CDR3 nucleotides are TGTGCCAGCACCGGGACCAGGCAAGAGACCCAGTACTTC.

In this sample, this clonotype turned up a few times. The chain uses TRBV9 and TRBJ2-2; D tentatively fits TRBD1 or TRBD2 (6 bases each). Trimming shortened V by 4 bases and J by 5 bases, and 18 bases separated the two germline ends. The CDR3 has 16 residues. The germline V gene encodes CDR1 SGDLS and CDR2 YYNGEE. The CDR3, as DNA: TGTGCCAGCAGCCCGGGCGGGGCCGGGACAACCGGGGAGCTGTTTTTT. Protein sequence: CASSPGGAGTTGELFF.

Many counts were recorded for this clonotype. V is TRBV20-1 and J is TRBJ2-5, with TRBD2 matching over 7 bases. Per germline, CDR1 DFQATT and CDR2 SNEGSKA (reference sequence). CDR3 size: 14 residues. V gave up 2 bases and J gave up 5 bases; unmatched junction bases: 8. CDR3 DNA: TGCAGTGCTAGACCAAGGCTAGCGGTTGAGACCCAGTACTTC. Translating it yields CSARPRLAVETQYF.

Comments on this clonotype: One end of the junction is discordant with germline, which a read error may explain. V gene TRBV24-1 combines with J gene TRBJ1-5; D remains ambiguous. Germline V lookup: CDR1 KGHDR, CDR2 SFDVKD. This CDR3 contains 15 residues. CDR3 in amino acids: CASSLEGTVYQPQHF. CDR3 DNA: TGTGCCAGCAGTTTAGAGGGAACGGTTTATCAGCCCCAGCATTTT.

The table lists this clonotype with many counts. The chain carries TRBV4-1 and TRBJ1-5; 8 nucleotides line up with TRBD1. The germline V gene encodes CDR1 MGHRA and CDR2 YSYEKL. V shed 4 bases and J 3 bases; nucleotides not matched to a gene: 11. The CDR3 totals 17 residues. The CDR3 here is CASSPGQGPSVNQPQHF. The CDR3 bases are TGCGCCAGCAGCCCAGGACAGGGCCCTTCTGTCAATCAGCCCCAGCATTTT.

This clonotype was counted at least ten times. This chain links TRBV15 with TRBJ2-5, with 7 bases identical to TRBD1. The CDR3 runs to 15 residues. With 2 bases clipped from V and 4 bases from J, the junction kept 7 bases outside the gene matches. Germline values: CDR1 LNHNV, CDR2 YYDKDF (reference sequence). CDR3 loop: CATSRRTGSGETQYF. For the CDR3, the DNA is TGTGCCACCAGCAGACGGACAGGAAGTGGAGAGACCCAGTACTTC.

This clonotype was seen repeatedly, ten times or more. V gene TRBV5-1 combines with J gene TRBJ2-7, with D possibly TRBD2 on 6 matching bases. The CDR3 is 14 residues long. V was clipped by 0 bases and J by 5 bases, with 12 bases between them. CDR1 is SGHRS, CDR2 YFSETQ, per germline. CDR3 sequence reads: CASSLVGGLNEQYF. DNA of the CDR3: TGCGCCAGCAGCTTGGTTGGAGGGTTGAACGAGCAGTACTTC.

At least ten counts were recorded for this clonotype. The chain couples TRBV29-1 to TRBJ2-7; 8 nucleotides align to TRBD1. Per germline, CDR1 SQVTM and CDR2 ANQGSEA. The CDR3 runs to 12 residues. V gave up 0 bases and J gave up 7 bases; unmatched junction bases: 2. The CDR3 protein is CSVEDGDREQYF. The CDR3 nucleotides are TGCAGCGTTGAAGATGGGGACAGGGAGCAGTACTTC.

This clonotype was counted at least ten times. The genes are TRBV6-1 and TRBJ2-7; the D gene is possibly TRBD1 (6 bases). Trimming took 1 base from V and 2 from J, leaving 9 bases between them. Germline lookup yields CDR1 MNHNS and CDR2 SASEGT. The CDR3 is 14 amino acids. The CDR3 region is CASSEVGQTYEQYF. DNA for the CDR3: TGTGCCAGCAGTGAAGTTGGACAGACCTACGAGCAGTACTTC.

As regards this clonotype: One end of the junction varies from germline; a read error may be responsible. The chain links TRBV29-1 to TRBJ1-1; 8 nucleotides line up with TRBD1. This CDR3 has 14 residues. The germline V gene has CDR1 SQVTM and CDR2 ANQGSEA. The chain's CDR3 is CSVEDRDRLTGAFF. CDR3 nucleotides: TGCAGCGTTGAGGACAGGGATCGTCTAACTGGAGCTTTCTTT.

This clonotype has at least ten counts. The gene calls are TRBV2 and TRBJ2-7; no clear D. Per the germline V gene, CDR1 is SNHLY and CDR2 is FYNNEI. Trimming cost V 2 bases and J 2 bases, with 10 bases left between them. The CDR3 sequence is 14 residues long. CDR3 in amino acids: CASSERNGPYEQYF. DNA of the CDR3: TGTGCCAGCAGTGAACGCAACGGACCCTACGAGCAGTACTTC.

Concerning this clonotype: A clone one base away is much larger, so this may be a read error. J is TRBJ2-7 and V is TRBV5-1; no reliable D call. Trimming removed 2 bases from V and 5 bases from J, with 11 bases in between. CDR3 length: 13 amino acids. Germline values: CDR1 SGHRS, CDR2 YFSETQ. In nucleotides, the CDR3 is TGCGCCAGCAGCTTAGGACGGTACAACGAGCAGTACTTC. This encodes CASSLGRYNEQYF.

This clonotype was detected many times. This chain links TRBV30 with TRBJ1-5; a possible D gene is TRBD1 (5 bases). The CDR3 length is 13 residues. Germline V CDR1 and CDR2: GTSNPN, SVGIG (reference sequence). V shed 2 bases and J shed 3 bases, with 8 bases lying between them. The chain's CDR3 is CAWSSRDNQPQHF. The CDR3 DNA reads as TGTGCCTGGAGTAGCAGGGACAATCAGCCCCAGCATTTT.

Many counts were recorded for this clonotype. The chain employs TRBV2 and TRBJ2-3; the D gene is possibly TRBD2 (5 bases). Trimming removed 7 bases at V and 2 bases at J, with 22 bases between. There are 17 residues in the CDR3. The germline V gene encodes CDR1 SNHLY and CDR2 FYNNEI. The CDR3 protein is CASNLHPTGITTDTQYF. Here the CDR3 DNA reads TGTGCCAGCAACCTACATCCCACGGGGATCACCACAGATACGCAGTATTTT.